This TCR beta chain was sequenced during a study of identical twins. Everyone who gave samples was a healthy Caucasian. Via MiXCR, TCRdb re-called the 5' RACE reads, giving one row per CDR3 protein. The table lists about 890,000 distinct CDR3 sequences, about 12% of them singletons. Many counts were recorded for this clonotype. Trimming at V came to 5 bases and at J to 5 bases, leaving 7 bases not matched to a gene. The CDR3 is 16 amino acids. These same data were also listed under a study on yellow fever vaccine responses in identical twins.

V is TRBV12-3 or TRBV12-4 and J is TRBJ1-5; 12 positions match TRBD1. The clonotype originates from a woman aged 18-29 years in good health. Specimen: PBMCs. CDR3 sequence (DNA): TGTGCCAGCAGTGCTTCGGGACAGGGGGCGCATCAGCCCCAGCATTTT. This sequence encodes CASSASGQGAHQPQHF.